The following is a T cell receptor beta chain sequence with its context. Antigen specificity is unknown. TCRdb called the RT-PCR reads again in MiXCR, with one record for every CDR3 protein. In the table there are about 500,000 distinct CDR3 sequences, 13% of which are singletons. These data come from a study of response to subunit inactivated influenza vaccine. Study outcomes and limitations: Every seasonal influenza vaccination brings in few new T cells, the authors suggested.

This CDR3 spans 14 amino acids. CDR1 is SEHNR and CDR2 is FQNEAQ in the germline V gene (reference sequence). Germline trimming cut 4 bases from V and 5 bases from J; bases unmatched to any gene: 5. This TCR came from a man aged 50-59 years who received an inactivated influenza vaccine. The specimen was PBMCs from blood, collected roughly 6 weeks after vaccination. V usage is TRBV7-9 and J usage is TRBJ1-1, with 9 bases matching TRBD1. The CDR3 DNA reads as TGTGCCAGCAGCTCGGACAGGGGATATACTGAAGCTTTCTTT. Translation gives CASSSDRGYTEAFF.